These T cell receptor beta chains were read from a single sample in a study of blood T cell repertoires in COVID-19. TCRdb's copy holds only in-frame clones and misses some; the assay was immunoSEQ multiplex PCR. The repertoire holds about 190,000 clones, with over 75% as singletons. The sample taken for sequencing was peripheral blood. Source of these receptors: a woman aged 50 to 60 with acute or convalescent COVID-19. The CDR3 runs from the conserved cysteine through the conserved F or W. A D gene is named only where the DNA matches it firmly. Not every row has a clone size; where given, it reads once, few, many or a size class.

j_gene: TRBJ1-3
abundance: .
v_gene: TRBV13
d_gene: TRBD1
CDR3aa: CASSFRDSGNTIYF
CDR3nt: TGTGCCAGCAGCTTCCGGGACAGTGGAAACACCATATATTTT

j_gene: TRBJ2-1
abundance: few
v_gene: TRBV3-1/TRBV3-2
d_gene: TRBD2
CDR3aa: CASSKPSGGRVEQFF
CDR3nt: TGTGCCAGCAGCAAACCTAGCGGGGGGAGGGTTGAGCAGTTCTTC

j_gene: TRBJ1-2
abundance: .
v_gene: TRBV3-1/TRBV3-2
d_gene: TRBD1
CDR3aa: CASSQPNRGSNYGYTF
CDR3nt: TGTGCCAGCAGCCAACCTAACAGGGGATCTAACTATGGCTACACCTTC

j_gene: TRBJ2-6
abundance: .
v_gene: TRBV4-3
d_gene: TRBD2
CDR3aa: CASSQGSTSGSQGANVLTF
CDR3nt: TGCGCCAGCAGCCAAGGCTCCACTAGCGGGAGTCAAGGGGCCAACGTCCTGACTTTC

j_gene: TRBJ1-1
abundance: once
v_gene: TRBV28
d_gene: TRBD1
CDR3aa: CASSSRGQGPRTEAFF
CDR3nt: TGTGCCAGCAGTTCTCGTGGACAGGGACCTCGTACTGAAGCTTTCTTT

j_gene: TRBJ2-5
abundance: .
v_gene: TRBV9
d_gene: TRBD2
CDR3aa: CASSATGKTGTRQETQYF
CDR3nt: TGTGCCAGCAGCGCCACAGGGAAGACCGGGACTAGACAAGAGACCCAGTACTTC

j_gene: TRBJ1-4
abundance: .
v_gene: TRBV4-1
d_gene: TRBD1
CDR3aa: CASSQVPGQVYEKLFF
CDR3nt: TGCGCCAGCAGCCAAGTACCGGGACAGGTATATGAAAAACTGTTTTTT

j_gene: TRBJ2-1
abundance: .
v_gene: TRBV7-2
d_gene: .
CDR3aa: CASSPPSAGPGYNEQFF
CDR3nt: TGTGCCAGCAGCCCTCCGTCGGCGGGGCCTGGGTACAATGAGCAGTTCTTC

j_gene: TRBJ1-5
abundance: few
v_gene: TRBV19
d_gene: .
CDR3aa: CASSLIAPGWGNQPQHF
CDR3nt: TGTGCCAGTAGCCTCATCGCCCCAGGTTGGGGCAATCAGCCCCAGCATTTT

j_gene: TRBJ2-5
abundance: .
v_gene: TRBV14
d_gene: TRBD1
CDR3aa: CASSQEQGAQYF
CDR3nt: TGTGCCAGCAGCCAGGAACAGGGGGCCCAGTACTTC

j_gene: TRBJ1-1
abundance: few
v_gene: TRBV7-2
d_gene: TRBD1
CDR3aa: CASSFSGQENTEAFF
CDR3nt: TGTGCCAGCAGCTTCTCTGGACAGGAGAACACTGAAGCTTTCTTT

j_gene: TRBJ1-1
abundance: .
v_gene: TRBV18
d_gene: .
CDR3aa: CASSQGGGTNTEAFF
CDR3nt: TGTGCCAGCTCACAGGGAGGCGGAACGAACACTGAAGCTTTCTTT

j_gene: TRBJ1-2
abundance: .
v_gene: TRBV14
d_gene: .
CDR3aa: CASSQVASTAGYTF
CDR3nt: TGTGCCAGCAGCCAAGTGGCAAGCACAGCTGGCTACACCTTC

j_gene: TRBJ2-1
abundance: once
v_gene: TRBV3-1/TRBV3-2
d_gene: TRBD2
CDR3aa: CASSQEVAGGWNEQFF
CDR3nt: TGTGCCAGCAGCCAAGAGGTAGCGGGAGGATGGAATGAGCAGTTCTTC

j_gene: TRBJ2-2
abundance: .
v_gene: TRBV27
d_gene: .
CDR3aa: CASSQGIGELFF
CDR3nt: TGTGCCAGCAGTCAGGGAATCGGGGAGCTGTTTTTT

j_gene: TRBJ2-7
abundance: few
v_gene: TRBV15
d_gene: .
CDR3aa: CATSKNEGYEQYF
CDR3nt: TGTGCCACCAGCAAAAATGAGGGCTACGAGCAGTACTTC

j_gene: TRBJ2-2
abundance: .
v_gene: TRBV10-3
d_gene: .
CDR3aa: CAAKRGEGTGELFF
CDR3nt: TGTGCCGCCAAAAGGGGGGAGGGCACCGGGGAGCTGTTTTTT

j_gene: TRBJ2-4
abundance: once
v_gene: TRBV28
d_gene: TRBD2
CDR3aa: CASSGQGGRAAKNIQYF
CDR3nt: TGTGCCAGCAGTGGCCAGGGAGGGCGCGCGGCCAAAAACATTCAGTACTTC

j_gene: TRBJ2-3
abundance: .
v_gene: TRBV30
d_gene: TRBD1
CDR3aa: CAWSVTGGVPDTQYF
CDR3nt: TGTGCCTGGAGCGTGACAGGGGGCGTCCCGGATACGCAGTATTTT

j_gene: TRBJ2-7
abundance: .
v_gene: TRBV6-5
d_gene: .
CDR3aa: CASSYSRLVPDEQYF
CDR3nt: TGTGCCAGCAGTTACTCGAGGCTAGTTCCCGACGAGCAGTACTTC

j_gene: TRBJ1-3
abundance: .
v_gene: TRBV15
d_gene: .
CDR3aa: CATSRDPAGSSGNTIYF
CDR3nt: TGTGCCACCAGCAGAGATCCCGCAGGTAGCTCTGGAAACACCATATATTTT

j_gene: TRBJ2-1
abundance: .
v_gene: TRBV11-2
d_gene: .
CDR3aa: CASRQSRDIKYNEQFF
CDR3nt: TGTGCCAGCAGACAGAGCCGGGACATAAAGTACAATGAGCAGTTCTTC

j_gene: TRBJ2-1
abundance: .
v_gene: TRBV30
d_gene: TRBD2
CDR3aa: CAFKRDAYNEQFF
CDR3nt: TGTGCCTTTAAGCGGGACGCCTACAATGAGCAGTTCTTC

j_gene: TRBJ2-3
abundance: .
v_gene: TRBV9
d_gene: TRBD2
CDR3aa: CASSFFGTSGRDTQYF
CDR3nt: TGTGCCAGCAGCTTTTTCGGGACTAGCGGGAGGGATACGCAGTATTTT

j_gene: TRBJ1-3
abundance: .
v_gene: TRBV30
d_gene: .
CDR3aa: CAWSVQTGNTIYF
CDR3nt: TGTGCCTGGAGTGTGCAGACTGGAAACACCATATATTTT

j_gene: TRBJ2-3
abundance: .
v_gene: TRBV2
d_gene: TRBD2
CDR3aa: CASIAGGDTQYF
CDR3nt: TGTGCCAGCATAGCGGGAGGAGATACGCAGTATTTT

j_gene: TRBJ1-6
abundance: .
v_gene: TRBV27
d_gene: .
CDR3aa: CASSQRQNSPLHF
CDR3nt: TGTGCCAGCAGTCAGCGACAGAATTCACCCCTCCACTTT

j_gene: TRBJ2-3
abundance: .
v_gene: TRBV28
d_gene: TRBD2
CDR3aa: CASSFLLAGHTDTQYF
CDR3nt: TGTGCCAGCAGTTTTCTTCTAGCGGGACACACAGATACGCAGTATTTT

j_gene: TRBJ2-3
abundance: once
v_gene: TRBV21-1
d_gene: .
CDR3aa: CASSKALGLAENTQYF
CDR3nt: TGTGCCAGCAGCAAAGCGCTTGGACTAGCGGAGAATACGCAGTATTTT

j_gene: TRBJ2-3
abundance: .
v_gene: TRBV20-1
d_gene: TRBD1
CDR3aa: CSASGGQGSADTQYF
CDR3nt: TGCAGTGCTAGTGGGGGACAGGGATCGGCAGATACGCAGTATTTT

j_gene: TRBJ1-3
abundance: few
v_gene: TRBV4-2
d_gene: .
CDR3aa: CASSQVGGDYSGNTIYF
CDR3nt: TGTGCCAGCAGCCAAGTAGGTGGGGACTACTCTGGAAACACCATATATTTT

j_gene: TRBJ1-2
abundance: .
v_gene: TRBV4-2
d_gene: TRBD1
CDR3aa: CASSQARGQGYGYTF
CDR3nt: TGTGCCAGCAGCCAGGCCCGAGGACAGGGCTATGGCTACACCTTC

j_gene: TRBJ2-2
abundance: .
v_gene: TRBV24-1
d_gene: .
CDR3aa: CATSDTGRTGELFF
CDR3nt: TGTGCCACCAGTGATACAGGGCGCACCGGGGAGCTGTTTTTT

j_gene: TRBJ2-1
abundance: .
v_gene: TRBV28
d_gene: TRBD1
CDR3aa: CASSGRGQGNNEQFF
CDR3nt: TGTGCCAGCTCGGGCAGGGGACAGGGAAACAATGAGCAGTTCTTC

j_gene: TRBJ2-1
abundance: .
v_gene: TRBV5-1
d_gene: .
CDR3aa: CASSLETGGGNEQFF
CDR3nt: TGCGCCAGCAGCTTGGAGACAGGCGGCGGGAATGAGCAGTTCTTC

j_gene: TRBJ2-2
abundance: .
v_gene: TRBV7-2
d_gene: TRBD1
CDR3aa: CASSPRQGANTGELFF
CDR3nt: TGTGCCAGCAGCCCAAGACAGGGGGCGAACACCGGGGAGCTGTTTTTT

j_gene: TRBJ1-2
abundance: once
v_gene: TRBV6-5
d_gene: TRBD1
CDR3aa: CASTRSGQGGGYTF
CDR3nt: TGTGCCAGCACCCGCTCGGGACAGGGCGGCGGCTACACCTTC

j_gene: TRBJ1-4
abundance: .
v_gene: TRBV5-1
d_gene: .
CDR3aa: CASSPGVGNTNEKLFF
CDR3nt: TGCGCCAGCAGCCCGGGGGTGGGGAATACTAATGAAAAACTGTTTTTT

j_gene: TRBJ2-7
abundance: .
v_gene: TRBV7-9
d_gene: .
CDR3aa: CASSLPGVGYEQYF
CDR3nt: TGTGCCAGCAGCTTACCCGGGGTTGGCTACGAGCAGTACTTC

j_gene: TRBJ1-6
abundance: .
v_gene: TRBV11-2
d_gene: .
CDR3aa: CASSLVQGMNSPLHF
CDR3nt: TGTGCCAGCAGCTTAGTCCAGGGTATGAATTCACCCCTCCACTTT

j_gene: TRBJ2-5
abundance: .
v_gene: TRBV19
d_gene: .
CDR3aa: CASSIQGPETQYF
CDR3nt: TGTGCCAGTAGTATCCAGGGGCCCGAGACCCAGTACTTC

j_gene: TRBJ2-2
abundance: few
v_gene: TRBV9
d_gene: TRBD2
CDR3aa: CASSARLAGGGTELFF
CDR3nt: TGTGCCAGCAGCGCCAGACTAGCGGGGGGCGGCACGGAGCTGTTTTTT

j_gene: TRBJ1-1
abundance: .
v_gene: TRBV2
d_gene: .
CDR3aa: CASSDLLNTEAFF
CDR3nt: TGTGCCAGCAGTGATCTCTTGAACACTGAAGCTTTCTTT